Sequencing of this TCR beta chain was carried out in a study of T cells in Graves' hyperthyroidism and ophthalmopathy. This clonotype was observed at least ten times. Using RNA transcripts as the source, TCR beta CDR3 regions were amplified. Using the HTBI primer set, a first-round RT-PCR was run on the TCR CDR3. One entry per CDR3 protein, called by TCRdb with MiXCR from the multiplex PCR reads. In the table there are approximately 420,000 distinct CDR3 sequences, 15% of which are singletons. Sequenced: blood. The clonotype originates from a woman aged 30 to 39 with Graves' hyperthyroidism.

CDR3 bases: TGTGCCAGCAGGGACAGGGTTGGCACCGGGGAGCTGTTTTTT. This gives the protein CASRDRVGTGELFF. The rearrangement links TRBV12-3 or TRBV12-4 to TRBJ2-2; 8 bases align to TRBD1. Unmatched junction bases numbered 4, after V lost 6 bases and J lost 4 bases. This CDR3 is built from 14 residues.